This TCR beta chain emerged from a study of cytomegalovirus exposure and HLA in healthy donors. This clone was recorded only once. PCR employed 60 Vbeta and 13 Jbeta primers. Generated by immunoSEQ multiplex PCR, the TCRdb table keeps only in-frame clones and is missing some. The table has 75,000 to 100,000 clones, around 81% seen once. V shed 4 bases and J 4 bases; nucleotides not matched to a gene: 6. This CDR3 has 15 residues. Germline V gives CDR1 SGDLS, CDR2 YYNGEE. The V and J genes are TRBV9 and TRBJ2-1, with 9 bases matching TRBD1. Sequenced: PBMCs. This clonotype originated in a man aged 25 to 40 in good health and CMV-seronegative. This CDR3 is CASSQGQGSYNEQFF. CDR3 DNA sequence: TGTGCCAGCAGCCAGGGACAGGGAAGTTACAATGAGCAGTTCTTC.